A selection of T cell receptor beta chains follows, all from one sample in a study of T cells in localized non-small cell lung cancer. Some clones are missing from TCRdb's copy, which holds only in-frame ones; the method was immunoSEQ multiplex PCR. The sample includes about 46,000 clones, 81% seen only once; the top ten take 17%. The sample consisted of peripheral blood mononuclear cells, taken before any cancer treatment. The receptors were gathered from a man aged 35 to 69 with stage III lung adenocarcinoma. The CDR3 runs from the conserved cysteine through the conserved F or W. Fields, in order: clone size, V gene, CDR3 protein. Where a row states a size, it is once, few, many or the class of an expanded clone; other rows omit it.

size: NA
V: TRBV7-9
CDR3: CASSLQDPNTEAFF

size: NA
V: TRBV27
CDR3: CASHSLRDIPMDTEAFF

size: once
V: TRBV25-1
CDR3: CASLSGSNWNEQFF

size: once
V: TRBV6-5
CDR3: CASSRQGAGTEAFF

size: NA
V: TRBV6-1
CDR3: CASVGRDINQPQHF

size: few
V: TRBV15
CDR3: CATSRDRIGAKYF

size: NA
V: TRBV15
CDR3: CATSRLEENTGELFF

size: NA
V: TRBV9
CDR3: CASSVASGGNEQYF

size: NA
V: TRBV6-6
CDR3: CAIMGMDRGYNEQFF

size: NA
V: TRBV6-6
CDR3: CASRNMDRGQETQYF

size: few
V: TRBV7-2
CDR3: CASSSKGGATYEQYF

size: NA
V: TRBV5-1
CDR3: CASSVFWGSSYEQYF

size: NA
V: TRBV7-8
CDR3: CASSPRRTGANTGELFF

size: NA
V: TRBV11-2
CDR3: CASSLDSGLDGYTF

size: NA
V: TRBV10-2
CDR3: CASSDQGARTTEAFF

size: NA
V: TRBV9
CDR3: CASNRNTGELFF

size: NA
V: TRBV7-2
CDR3: CASSSRGDGRSYEQYF

size: NA
V: TRBV7-2
CDR3: CASSLAFQDLYLAKNIQYF

size: NA
V: TRBV5-1
CDR3: CASSATGAANNEQFF

size: NA
V: TRBV14
CDR3: CASSQRSNTEAFF

size: NA
V: TRBV19
CDR3: CASRHLATNEKLFF

size: NA
V: TRBV6-6
CDR3: CASSSGTSGVGEQFF

size: NA
V: TRBV4-1
CDR3: CASSHYETSTDTQYF

size: NA
V: TRBV6-6
CDR3: CASSPLGGRGTEAFF

size: NA
V: TRBV29-1
CDR3: CSVGQAYEQYF

size: few
V: TRBV5-1
CDR3: CASSRRDYVNEQFF

size: NA
V: TRBV18
CDR3: CASSGGAYEQYF

size: once
V: TRBV5-1
CDR3: CASSLGPGPTLDTQYF